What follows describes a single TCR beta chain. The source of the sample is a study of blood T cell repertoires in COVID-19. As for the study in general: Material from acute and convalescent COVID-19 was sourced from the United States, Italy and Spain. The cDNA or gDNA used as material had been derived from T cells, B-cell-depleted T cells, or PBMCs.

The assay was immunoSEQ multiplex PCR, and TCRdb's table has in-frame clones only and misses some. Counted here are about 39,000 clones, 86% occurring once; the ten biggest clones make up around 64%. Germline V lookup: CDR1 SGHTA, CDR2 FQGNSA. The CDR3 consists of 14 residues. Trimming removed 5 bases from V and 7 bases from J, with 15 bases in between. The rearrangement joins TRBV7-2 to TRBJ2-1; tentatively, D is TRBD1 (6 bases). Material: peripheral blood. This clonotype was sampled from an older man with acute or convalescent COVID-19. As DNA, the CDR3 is TGTGCCAGCAGCCCAAAACTTCAGGGGAATGAGCAGTTCTTC. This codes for CASSPKLQGNEQFF. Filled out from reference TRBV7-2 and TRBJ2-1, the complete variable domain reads GAGVSQSPSNKVTEKGKDVELRCDPISGHTALYWYRQSLGQGLEFLIYFQGNSAPDKSGLPSDRFSAERTGGSVSTLTIQRTQQEDSAVYLCASSPKLQGNEQFFGPGTRLTVL.